Only one count was recorded for the clone carrying this TCR beta chain. Repertoires were generated with immunoSEQ multiplex PCR, while TCRdb's copy carries only in-frame clones and drops some. This table has about 86,000 clones, about 85% appearing once. Per the germline V gene, CDR1 is LNHDA and CDR2 is SQIVND (reference sequence). Between the trimmed V and J ends, which lost 5 bases and 3 bases, there was a span of 11 bases. This CDR3 has 13 amino acids. This record comes from a study of blood T cell repertoires in COVID-19. The V call is TRBV19, the J call TRBJ2-7; tentatively, D is TRBD1 (5 bases). Sample: peripheral blood. The receptor comes from a man over 45 with acute or convalescent COVID-19. The DNA of the CDR3 is TGTGCCAGTAGTTCTACAGGAAGCTACGAGCAGTACTTC. Protein sequence: CASSSTGSYEQYF.